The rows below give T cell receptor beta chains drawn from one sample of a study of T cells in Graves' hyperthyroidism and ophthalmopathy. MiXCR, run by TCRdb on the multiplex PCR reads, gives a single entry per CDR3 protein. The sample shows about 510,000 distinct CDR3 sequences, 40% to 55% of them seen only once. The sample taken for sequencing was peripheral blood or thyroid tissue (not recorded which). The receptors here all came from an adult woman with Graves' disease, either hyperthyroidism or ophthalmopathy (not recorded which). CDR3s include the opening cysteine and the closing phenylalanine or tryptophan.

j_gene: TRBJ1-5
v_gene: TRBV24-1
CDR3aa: CATSDLNSQHF

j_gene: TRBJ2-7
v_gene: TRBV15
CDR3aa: CATSRDNEGAEQYF

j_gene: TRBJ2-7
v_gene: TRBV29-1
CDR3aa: CSLGWQNYEQYF

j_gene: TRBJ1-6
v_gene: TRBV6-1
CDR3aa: CASSHQNYNSPLHF

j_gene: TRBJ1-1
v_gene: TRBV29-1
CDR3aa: CSAWGKNLNTEAFF

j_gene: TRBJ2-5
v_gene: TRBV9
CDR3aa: CASSASGTGGTETQYF

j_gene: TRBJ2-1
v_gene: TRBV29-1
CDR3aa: CSVERRDRSYNEQFF

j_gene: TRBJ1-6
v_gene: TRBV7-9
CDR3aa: CASSLFGGTYNSPLHF

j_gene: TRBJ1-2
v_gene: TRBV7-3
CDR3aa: CASSKGDYGYTF

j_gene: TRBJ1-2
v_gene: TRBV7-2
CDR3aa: CAISEAQQGARGYTF

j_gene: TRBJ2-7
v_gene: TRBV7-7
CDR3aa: CASRFQYRLVRQYF

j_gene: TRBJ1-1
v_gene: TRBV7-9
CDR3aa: CASSDRDRGLNTEAFF

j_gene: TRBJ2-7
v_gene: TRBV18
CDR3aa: CASSPPQGREPYEQYF

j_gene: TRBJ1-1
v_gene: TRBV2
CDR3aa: CASRQRQGLTEAFF

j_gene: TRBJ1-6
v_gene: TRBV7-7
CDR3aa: CASSLVSFWEGPLHF

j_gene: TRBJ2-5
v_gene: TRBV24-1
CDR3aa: CATSDEGTSGRPRETQYF

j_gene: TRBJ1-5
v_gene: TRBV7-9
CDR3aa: CASSYGTGGFNQPQHF

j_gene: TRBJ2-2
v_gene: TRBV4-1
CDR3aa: CASSQGTSGLPGMLFF

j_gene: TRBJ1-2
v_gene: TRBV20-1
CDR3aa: CSARRQGGYGYTF

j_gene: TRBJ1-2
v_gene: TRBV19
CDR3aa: CASCAPSNYGYTF

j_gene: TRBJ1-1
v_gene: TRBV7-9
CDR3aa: CASSLGDANTEAFF

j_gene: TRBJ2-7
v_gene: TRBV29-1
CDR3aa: CSVGGGGGLAKYF

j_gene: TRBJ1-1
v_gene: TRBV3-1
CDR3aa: CASSQGGQRVEAFF

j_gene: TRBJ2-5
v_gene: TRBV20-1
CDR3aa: CSAREGAGAETQYF

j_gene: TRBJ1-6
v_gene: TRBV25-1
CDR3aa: CASRRPGKVDNSPLHF

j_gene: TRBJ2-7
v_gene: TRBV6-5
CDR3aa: CASSAGARGYEQYF

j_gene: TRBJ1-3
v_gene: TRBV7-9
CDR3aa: CASSQLRLISGNTIYF

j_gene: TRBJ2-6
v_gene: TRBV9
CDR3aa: CASSESGANVLTF

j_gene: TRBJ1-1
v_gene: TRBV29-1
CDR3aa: CSVGATGGEAFF

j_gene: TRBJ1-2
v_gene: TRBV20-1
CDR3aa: CSAKDSSASDGYTF

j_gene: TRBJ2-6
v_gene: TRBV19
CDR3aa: CASSIDPGGANVLTF

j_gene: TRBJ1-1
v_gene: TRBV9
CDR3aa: CASSSQGAQAGAFF

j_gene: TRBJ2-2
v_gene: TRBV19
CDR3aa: CASSAASRTGELFF

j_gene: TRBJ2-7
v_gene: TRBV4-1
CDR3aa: CASSQRDGPYEQYF

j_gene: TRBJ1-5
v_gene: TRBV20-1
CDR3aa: CSARDPTWWSQHF

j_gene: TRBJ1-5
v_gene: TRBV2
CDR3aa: CASSLSNIQGMPQHF

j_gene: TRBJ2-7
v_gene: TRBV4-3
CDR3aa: CASSQLRVGQGKQYF

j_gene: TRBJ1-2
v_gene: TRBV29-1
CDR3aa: CSVFPDVAF

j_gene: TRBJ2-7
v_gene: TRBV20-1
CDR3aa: CSARGLRSYEQYF

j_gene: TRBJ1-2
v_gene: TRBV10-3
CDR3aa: CAIRGDNLYGYTF